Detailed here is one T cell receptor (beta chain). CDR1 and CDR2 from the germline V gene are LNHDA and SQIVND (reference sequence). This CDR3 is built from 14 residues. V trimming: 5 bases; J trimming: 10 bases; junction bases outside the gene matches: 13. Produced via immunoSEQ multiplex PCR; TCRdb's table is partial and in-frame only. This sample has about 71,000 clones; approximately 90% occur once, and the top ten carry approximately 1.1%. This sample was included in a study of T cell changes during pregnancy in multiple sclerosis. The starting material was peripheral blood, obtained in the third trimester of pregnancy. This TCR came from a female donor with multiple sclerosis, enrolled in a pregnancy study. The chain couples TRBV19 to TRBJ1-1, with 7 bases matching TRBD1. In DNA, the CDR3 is TGTGCCAGTAGTGCAGGGGGGACAGCCCTAGGAGCTTTCTTT. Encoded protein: CASSAGGTALGAFF.